The 30 T cell receptor beta chains below come from one sample, sequenced in a study of T-cell memory formation after mild COVID-19. MiXCR, applied by TCRdb to the 5' RACE reads, yields one record per CDR3 protein. The sample records roughly 300,000 distinct CDR3 sequences, roughly 13% being singletons. Material for sequencing was PBMCs or a T cell subset sorted from them (not recorded which). The receptor set was obtained from a man younger than 35 who had mild COVID-19 (a few samples of this study predate the infection). Cell type and time point are not known.

This clonotype turned up a few times. This sequence joins TRBV6-6 and TRBJ2-1; D may be TRBD1 (5 bases). This CDR3 comprises 16 residues. Looked up from germline, CDR1 is MNHNY and CDR2 is SVGAGI (reference sequence). V dropped 0 bases and J dropped 0 bases, with 9 bases sitting between them. This CDR3 is CASSYSQGLSYNEQFF. CDR3 in DNA: TGTGCCAGCAGTTACTCTCAGGGTCTCTCCTACAATGAGCAGTTCTTC.

The gene calls are TRBV12-3 or TRBV12-4 and TRBJ2-3; 11 bases agree with TRBD2. The CDR3 spans 16 residues. J gave up 2 bases and V 6 bases, and 7 bases lay outside the gene matches. DNA for the CDR3: TGTGCCAGCAGCTCTGTAGCGGGGGGGGTCACAGATACGCAGTATTTT. Encoded protein: CASSSVAGGVTDTQYF.

This chain joins TRBV6-2 or TRBV6-3 and TRBJ2-3, with TRBD2 matching over 10 bases. The J segment lost 1 base and the V segment lost 2 bases, leaving 15 bases of the junction unmatched. Looked up from germline, CDR1 is MNHEY and CDR2 is SVGEGT. The CDR3 runs 20 residues. The CDR3 nucleotides are TGTGCCAGCAGTTACCATCCGGGGCTAGCGGGGGCCACGGGCACAGATACGCAGTATTTT. Its translation is CASSYHPGLAGATGTDTQYF.

This chain uses TRBV9 with TRBJ1-2; D is undetermined. The CDR3 is 14 amino acids. Trimming removed 0 bases at V and 4 bases at J, with 10 bases between. The germline V gene encodes CDR1 SGDLS and CDR2 YYNGEE. The CDR3 coding sequence is TGTGCCAGCAGCGTAGATAGCCCTACCTATGGCTACACCTTC. Translated: CASSVDSPTYGYTF.

The V gene is TRBV28, the J gene TRBJ2-1; 7 bases map to TRBD1. Germline trimming cut 7 bases from V and 3 bases from J; bases unmatched to any gene: 6. The CDR3 is made up of 14 amino acids. Germline V gene sequence: CDR1 MDHEN, CDR2 SYDVKM. The CDR3 coding sequence is TGTGCCAGCATCGTAGGGGGCGGCTACAATGAGCAGTTCTTC. Translating it yields CASIVGGGYNEQFF.

The chain uses TRBV10-2 and TRBJ2-7, with 9 bases identical to TRBD2. CDR1 WSHSY and CDR2 SAAADI come from the germline V gene. There are 14 residues in the CDR3. Unmatched junction bases numbered 6, after V lost 5 bases and J lost 4 bases. The DNA of the CDR3 is TGCGCCAGCAGTCCCGGGACTAGCATGTACGAGCAGTACGTC. It is translated as CASSPGTSMYEQYV.

This clonotype was counted between two and nine times. V is TRBV28 and J is TRBJ1-6; no clear D. The CDR3 is 17 residues long. Germline CDR1 MDHEN, CDR2 SYDVKM. V lost 3 bases and J 9 bases, leaving 21 bases between the germline ends. The CDR3 sequence is CASSFPWTPSRRSPLHF. In DNA, the CDR3 is TGTGCCAGCAGTTTCCCGTGGACTCCATCCCGCCGTTCACCCCTCCACTTT.

This rearrangement joins TRBV5-1 to TRBJ1-1; weak D call: TRBD1 (5 bases). This CDR3 is built from 12 residues. The germline V gene encodes CDR1 SGHRS and CDR2 YFSETQ. V was pared by 2 bases and J by 4 bases, with 6 bases between. The CDR3 is CASSFGATEAFF. The CDR3 DNA follows: TGCGCCAGCAGCTTCGGGGCCACTGAAGCTTTCTTT.

The V gene is TRBV6-5, the J gene TRBJ2-7; D remains unclear. The germline V gene encodes CDR1 MNHEY and CDR2 SVGAGI. The CDR3 runs 13 residues. Trimming removed 1 base from V and 4 bases from J, with 8 bases in between. The DNA of the CDR3 is TGTGCCAGCAGTTACTTAACCGGTTACGAGCAGTACTTC. Translated: CASSYLTGYEQYF.

The chain links TRBV10-3 to TRBJ2-1; TRBD2 agrees at 9 bases. The CDR3 consists of 15 residues. After removal of 2 bases from V and 9 bases from J, the junction contained 8 bases not matched to a gene. Looked up from germline, CDR1 is ENHRY and CDR2 is SYGVKD. The CDR3 loop reads CAISEVLAGNLEQFF. The CDR3 bases are TGTGCCATCAGTGAGGTCCTAGCGGGGAATCTTGAGCAGTTCTTC.

This rearrangement joins TRBV11-2 to TRBJ1-1; D unresolved. Trimming took 4 bases from V and 2 from J, leaving 11 bases between them. Germline CDR1 reads SGHAT; CDR2 reads FQNNGV. The CDR3 spans 14 residues. The DNA of the CDR3 is TGTGCCAGCAGCTCGAACTCGGGAAACACTGAAGCTTTCTTT. It specifies CASSSNSGNTEAFF.

This clonotype was counted between two and nine times. The chain uses TRBV27 and TRBJ1-3; 7 bases are shared with TRBD1. Germline assignment: CDR1 MNHEY and CDR2 SMNVEV (reference sequence). Trimming removed 5 bases from V and 1 base from J; junction bases left unmatched: 8. This CDR3 is built from 16 residues. CDR3 in amino acids: CASSPTGTSSGNTIYF. CDR3 sequence (DNA): TGTGCCAGCAGTCCGACAGGGACTTCATCTGGAAACACCATATATTTT.

This clonotype occurred a few times. The chain carries TRBV20-1 and TRBJ2-7; 9 bases line up with TRBD1. J gave up 0 bases and V 6 bases, and 3 bases lay outside the gene matches. Per germline, CDR1 DFQATT and CDR2 SNEGSKA (reference sequence). CDR3 size: 13 residues. The DNA of the CDR3 is TGCAGTGCCCGGACAGGGGCCTCCTACGAGCAGTACGTC. Translation: CSARTGASYEQYV.

CDR3: CASSQELRIGGPTDTQYF. The CDR3 DNA is TGCGCCAGCAGCCAAGAATTGCGTATTGGGGGACCCACAGATACGCAGTATTTT. The genes are TRBV4-3 and TRBJ2-3, with D perhaps matching TRBD1 or TRBD2 (5 bases each). The germline gives CDR1 LGHNA, CDR2 YSLEER. CDR3 size: 18 residues. Trimming pared 0 bases from V and 2 bases from J, leaving 18 bases between.

The gene calls are TRBV5-4 and TRBJ2-1, with TRBD2 matching 10 bases. Germline CDR1 and CDR2: SGHNT and YYREEE (reference sequence). The J segment lost 0 bases and the V segment lost 3 bases, leaving 6 bases of the junction unmatched. The CDR3 has 17 residues. CDR3 DNA: TGTGCCAGCAGCTCACTAGCGGGGAGTTACTCCTACAATGAGCAGTTCTTC. Its protein product is CASSSLAGSYSYNEQFF.

This clonotype has only a few counts. The CDR3 region is CASSKFTEVDEQYV. Here the CDR3 DNA reads TGTGCCAGCAGCAAATTTACAGAGGTGGACGAGCAGTACGTC. The V call is TRBV21-1, the J call TRBJ2-7. TRBV21-1 is reported as a pseudogene. The CDR3 is 14 amino acids.

The chain employs TRBV10-3 and TRBJ1-4; D unresolved. This CDR3 contains 13 residues. The germline gives CDR1 ENHRY, CDR2 SYGVKD. Trimming removed 9 bases from V and 5 bases from J, with 13 bases in between. Here the CDR3 DNA reads TGTGCCATAAGACGGCAGGAGAATGAAAAACTGTTTTTT. This sequence encodes CAIRRQENEKLFF.

This clonotype was recorded at least ten times. The chain combines TRBV7-9 with TRBJ2-7, with a possible D match to TRBD1 (6 bases). Trimming pared 4 bases from V and 0 bases from J, leaving 10 bases between. Germline-derived CDR1 and CDR2 are SEHNR and FQNEAQ (reference sequence). This CDR3 is built from 14 residues. CDR3 region: CASSSTGSSYEQYF. For the CDR3, the DNA is TGTGCCAGCAGCTCCACAGGGAGCTCCTACGAGCAGTACTTC.

The chain has TRBV4-3 and TRBJ2-1, with TRBD2 matching over 11 bases. Germline assignment: CDR1 LGHNA and CDR2 YSLEER. The CDR3 has 15 residues. V dropped 6 bases and J dropped 6; count of bases not matched to a gene: 7. The CDR3 loop reads CASRFTSGGFNEQFF. CDR3 bases: TGCGCCAGCAGGTTCACTAGCGGGGGCTTCAATGAGCAGTTCTTC.

This CDR3 reads CASSYSIGVWDTEAFF. In DNA form, the CDR3 reads TGTGCCAGCAGTTACTCGATCGGGGTTTGGGACACTGAAGCTTTCTTT. V and J are TRBV6-5 and TRBJ1-1; no definite D call. Germline loops: CDR1 MNHEY, CDR2 SVGAGI. V lost 0 bases and J lost 3, with 14 bases in between. The CDR3 extends over 16 amino acids.

Comment on this clonotype: At one end the junction does not follow the germline gene, possibly because of a read error. This rearrangement joins TRBV7-6 to TRBJ1-5; a possible D gene is TRBD1 (5 bases). Germline CDR1 and CDR2: SGHVS and FNYEAQ. This CDR3 region has 13 residues. Here the CDR3 DNA reads TGTGCCAGCAGCTTATGGGGGAATCAGCCCCAGAATTTT. Translated, it gives CASSLWGNQPQNF. The complete variable domain, with remaining parts taken from reference TRBV7-6 and TRBJ1-5, reads GAGVSQSPRYKVTKRGQDVALRCDPISGHVSLYWYRQALGQGPEFLTYFNYEAQQDKSGLPNDRFSAERPEGSISTLTIQRTEQRDSAMYRCASSLWGNQPQNFGDGTRLSIL.

This clonotype was picked up a small number of times. V usage is TRBV29-1 and J usage is TRBJ2-3; unclear D gene. The germline V and J ends were trimmed by 6 bases and 1 base, with 17 bases remaining between them. The CDR3 contains 15 residues. Germline loops: CDR1 SQVTM, CDR2 ANQGSEA. The CDR3 region has the DNA TGCAGCGTGCAAAAGACTGGGATACGCACAGATACGCAGTATTTT. Its translation: CSVQKTGIRTDTQYF.

V and J are TRBV29-1 and TRBJ1-1; unclear D gene. From germline, CDR1 is SQVTM and CDR2 ANQGSEA. The CDR3 is 12 residues long. Trimming took 4 bases from V and 1 from J, leaving 7 bases between them. CDR3 protein: CSVGVRNTEAFF. The CDR3 DNA reads TGCAGCGTTGGGGTAAGGAACACTGAAGCTTTCTTT. Complete variable domain (other parts from reference TRBV29-1 and TRBJ1-1): SAVISQKPSRDICQRGTSLTIQCQVDSQVTMMFWYRQQPGQSLTLIATANQGSEATYESGFVIDKFPISRPNLTFSTLTVSNMSPEDSSIYLCSVGVRNTEAFFGQGTRLTVV.

CDR3 sequence (DNA): TGTGCCAGCAGTTCCGGGACAGGGAAGCTAGATACGCAGTATTTT. Translation: CASSSGTGKLDTQYF. The chain employs TRBV2 and TRBJ2-3, with 9 bases lining up with TRBD1. The CDR3 consists of 15 residues. In germline, CDR1 is SNHLY, CDR2 FYNNEI. V was clipped by 5 bases and J by 5 bases; unmatched bases: 8.

This rearrangement joins TRBV12-3 or TRBV12-4 to TRBJ2-2; TRBD1 agrees at 7 bases. The CDR3 runs to 15 residues. Unmatched junction bases numbered 10, after V lost 6 bases and J lost 6 bases. CDR3 in amino acids: CASRLGTAQSGELFF. The CDR3 bases are TGTGCCAGCAGACTCGGGACAGCGCAATCCGGGGAGCTGTTTTTT.

CDR3 protein: CASSPEREASGGPAGELFF. As DNA, the CDR3 is TGTGCCAGCAGCCCAGAAAGGGAGGCTAGCGGGGGCCCCGCCGGGGAGCTGTTTTTT. The chain combines TRBV9 with TRBJ2-2, with TRBD2 matching over 10 bases. This CDR3 spans 19 amino acids. Per the germline V gene, CDR1 is SGDLS and CDR2 is YYNGEE. V lost 4 bases and J lost 6; bases outside the gene matches: 18.

This clonotype was seen at least ten times. Because the CDR3's place on the DNA is in doubt, the DNA is left out and the CDR3 is given as listed by TCRdb. V is TRBV7-5 and J is TRBJ2-4; the listed D gene, TRBD1, was not tested against the DNA. TRBV7-5 is a listed pseudogene. The CDR3 spans 19 amino acids, including both terminal residues. CDR3 sequence: CISVPEARTGIGGWNIQYF.

In its sample, this clonotype was seen a few times. This chain uses TRBV7-2 with TRBJ1-3; D uncertain. There are 16 residues in the CDR3. Between the trimmed V and J ends, which lost 2 bases and 4 bases, there was a span of 15 bases. Germline V gives CDR1 SGHTA, CDR2 FQGNSA. The CDR3 coding sequence is TGTGCCAGCAGCTTAAGATTGGCAGGCAGGGGAAACACCATATATTTT. Translated, it gives CASSLRLAGRGNTIYF.

This clonotype was seen a handful of times. The chain joins TRBV9 to TRBJ2-3, with D possibly matching TRBD1 (5 bases). The V and J ends lost 4 bases and 0 bases respectively, with 12 bases between them. The germline V gene has CDR1 SGDLS and CDR2 YYNGEE. The CDR3 covers 15 residues. CDR3 region: CASSILTASTDTQYF. CDR3 nucleotide sequence: TGTGCCAGCAGCATACTGACAGCGAGCACAGATACGCAGTATTTT.

V usage is TRBV27 and J usage is TRBJ1-2, with 7 bases identical to TRBD1. CDR3 length: 12 amino acids. The V and J ends lost 6 bases and 4 bases, in that order; junction bases with no gene match: 2. Germline V gene data show CDR1 as MNHEY and CDR2 as SMNVEV (reference sequence). The chain's CDR3 is CASSDRAYGYTF. CDR3 DNA sequence: TGTGCCAGCAGCGACAGGGCCTATGGCTACACCTTC.